The clone carrying this TCR beta chain was picked up many times. The sample is drawn from a study of T-cell reconstitution after alpha-beta-depleted transplantation in children. TCRbeta library construction was performed incorporating unique molecular identifiers. TCRdb processed the PCR reads anew with MiXCR; each CDR3 protein has one entry. The sample lists approximately 350,000 distinct CDR3 sequences; 16% were seen once. Unmatched junction bases numbered 6, after V lost 11 bases and J lost 6 bases. The CDR3 is 13 residues long. Germline CDR1 reads ENHRY; CDR2 reads SYGVKD. The sequenced sample was PBMCs, mostly from graft donor cells, obtained 360 days after TCRalphabeta/CD19-depleted stem cell transplant. The V gene is TRBV10-3, the J gene TRBJ2-1; TRBD1 matches at 11 bases. The TCR sequence derives from a male patient between 2 and 15 years old who had a stem cell transplant for acute lymphoblastic leukemia, so the T cells may come from the graft donor. The CDR3 DNA sequence: TGTGCCGCCGGACAGGGGGCAGTCAATGAGCAGTTCTTC. It encodes CAAGQGAVNEQFF.